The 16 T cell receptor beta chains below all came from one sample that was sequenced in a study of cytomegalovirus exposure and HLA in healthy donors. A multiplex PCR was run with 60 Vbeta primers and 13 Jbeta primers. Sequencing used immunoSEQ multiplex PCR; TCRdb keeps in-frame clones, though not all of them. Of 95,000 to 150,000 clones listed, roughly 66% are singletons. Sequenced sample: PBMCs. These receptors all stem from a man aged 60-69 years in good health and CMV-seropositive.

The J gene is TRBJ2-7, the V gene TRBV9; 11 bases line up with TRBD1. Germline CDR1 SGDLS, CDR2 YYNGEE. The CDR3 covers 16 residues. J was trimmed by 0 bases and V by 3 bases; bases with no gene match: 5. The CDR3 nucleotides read TGTGCCAGCAGCGCCGGACAGGGGGCCCACTCCTACGAGCAGTACTTC. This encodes CASSAGQGAHSYEQYF.

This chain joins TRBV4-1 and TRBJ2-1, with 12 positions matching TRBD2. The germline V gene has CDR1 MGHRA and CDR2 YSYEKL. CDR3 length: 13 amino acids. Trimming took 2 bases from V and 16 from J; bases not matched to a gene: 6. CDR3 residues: CASSQLAGGPKFF. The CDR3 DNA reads TGCGCCAGCAGCCAACTAGCGGGGGGGCCGAAATTCTTC.

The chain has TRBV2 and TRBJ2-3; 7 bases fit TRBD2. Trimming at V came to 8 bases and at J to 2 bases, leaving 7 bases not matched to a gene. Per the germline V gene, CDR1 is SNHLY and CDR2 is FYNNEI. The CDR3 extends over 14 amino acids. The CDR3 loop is CASCALADTDTQYF. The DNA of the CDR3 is TGTGCCAGCTGCGCGCTAGCGGACACAGATACGCAGTATTTT.

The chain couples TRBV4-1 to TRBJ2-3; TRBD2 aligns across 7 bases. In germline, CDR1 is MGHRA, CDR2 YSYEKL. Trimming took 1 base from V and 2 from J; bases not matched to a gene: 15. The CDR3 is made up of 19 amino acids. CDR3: CASSQGTHHILAYTDTQYF. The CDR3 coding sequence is TGCGCCAGCAGCCAAGGAACCCACCACATACTAGCGTACACAGATACGCAGTATTTT.

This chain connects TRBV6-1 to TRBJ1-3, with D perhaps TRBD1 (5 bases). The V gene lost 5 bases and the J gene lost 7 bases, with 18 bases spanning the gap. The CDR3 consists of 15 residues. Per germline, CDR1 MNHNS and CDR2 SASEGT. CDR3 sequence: CASSLTGTGTNTIYF. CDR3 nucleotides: TGTGCCAGCAGTTTAACCGGGACCGGGACTAACACCATATATTTT.

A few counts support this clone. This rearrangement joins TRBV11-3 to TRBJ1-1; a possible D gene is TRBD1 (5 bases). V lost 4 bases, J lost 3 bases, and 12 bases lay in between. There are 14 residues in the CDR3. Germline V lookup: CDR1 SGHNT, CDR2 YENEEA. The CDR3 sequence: CASSSTQGDTEAFF. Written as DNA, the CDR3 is TGTGCCAGCAGCTCAACCCAGGGCGACACTGAAGCTTTCTTT.

This CDR3 reads CSVESGTGGSFYTF. CDR3 in DNA: TGCAGCGTTGAATCCGGGACAGGGGGCTCCTTCTACACCTTC. V gene TRBV29-1 combines with J gene TRBJ1-2; 12 nucleotides align to TRBD1. The CDR3 is 14 residues long. CDR1 is SQVTM and CDR2 is ANQGSEA in the germline V gene. Losses at the gene ends were 2 bases for V and 10 bases for J; bases not matched to a gene: 8.

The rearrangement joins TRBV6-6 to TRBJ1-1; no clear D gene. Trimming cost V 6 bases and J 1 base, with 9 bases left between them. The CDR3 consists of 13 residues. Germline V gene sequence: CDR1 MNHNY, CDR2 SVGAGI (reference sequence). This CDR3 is CASSRLGNTEAFF. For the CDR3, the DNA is TGTGCCAGCAGCAGACTCGGGAACACTGAAGCTTTCTTT.

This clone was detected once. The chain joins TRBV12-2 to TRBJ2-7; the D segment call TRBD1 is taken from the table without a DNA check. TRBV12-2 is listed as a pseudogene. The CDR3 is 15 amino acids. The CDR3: CASRFTRGHSYEQYF. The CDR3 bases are TGTGCAAGTCGCTTCACCAGGGGCCACTCCTACGAGCAGTACTTC.

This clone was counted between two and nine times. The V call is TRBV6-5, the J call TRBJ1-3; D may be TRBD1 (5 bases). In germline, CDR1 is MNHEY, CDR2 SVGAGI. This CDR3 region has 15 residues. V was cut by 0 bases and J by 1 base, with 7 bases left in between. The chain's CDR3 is CASSYSRGSGNTIYF. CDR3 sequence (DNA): TGTGCCAGCAGTTACTCTAGGGGTTCTGGAAACACCATATATTTT.

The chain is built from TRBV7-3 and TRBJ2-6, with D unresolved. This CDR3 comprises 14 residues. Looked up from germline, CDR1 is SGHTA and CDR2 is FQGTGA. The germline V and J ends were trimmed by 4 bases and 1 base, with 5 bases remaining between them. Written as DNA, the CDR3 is TGTGCCAGCAGCTCCTTTTCTGGGGCCAACGTCCTGACTTTC. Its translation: CASSSFSGANVLTF.

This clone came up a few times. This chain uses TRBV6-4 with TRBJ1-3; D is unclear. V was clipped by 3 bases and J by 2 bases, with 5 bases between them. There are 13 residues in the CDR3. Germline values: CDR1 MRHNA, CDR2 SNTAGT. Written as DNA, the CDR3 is TGTGCCAGCAGTGAGGCAGCTGGAAACACCATATATTTT. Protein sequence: CASSEAAGNTIYF.

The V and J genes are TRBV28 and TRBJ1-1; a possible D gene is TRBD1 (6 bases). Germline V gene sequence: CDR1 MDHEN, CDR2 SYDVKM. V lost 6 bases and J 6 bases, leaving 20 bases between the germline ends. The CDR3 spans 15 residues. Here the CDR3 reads CASSTTGYGTSEAFF. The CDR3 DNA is TGTGCCAGCAGCACAACAGGGTACGGTACCTCTGAAGCTTTCTTT.

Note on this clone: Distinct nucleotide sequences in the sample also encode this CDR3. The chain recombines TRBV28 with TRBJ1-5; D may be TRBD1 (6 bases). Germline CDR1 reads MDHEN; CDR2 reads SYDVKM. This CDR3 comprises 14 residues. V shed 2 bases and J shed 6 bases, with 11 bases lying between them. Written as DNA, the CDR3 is TGTGCCAGCAGTTTACCAGGGGACGGTCAGCCCCAGCATTTT. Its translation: CASSLPGDGQPQHF.

Written as DNA, the CDR3 is TGTGCCAGCAATCGAGCGAGCTATGGCTACACCTTC. Translating gives CASNRASYGYTF. The rearrangement uses TRBV2 and TRBJ1-2; no firm D call. The CDR3 contains 12 residues. CDR1 and CDR2 from the germline V gene are SNHLY and FYNNEI. V lost 7 bases, J lost 4 bases, and 10 bases lay in between. Complete variable domain (other parts from reference TRBV2 and TRBJ1-2): EPEVTQTPSHQVTQMGQEVILRCVPISNHLYFYWYRQILGQKVEFLVSFYNNEISEKSEIFDDQFSVERPDGSNFTLKIRSTKLEDSAMYFCASNRASYGYTFGSGTRLTVV.

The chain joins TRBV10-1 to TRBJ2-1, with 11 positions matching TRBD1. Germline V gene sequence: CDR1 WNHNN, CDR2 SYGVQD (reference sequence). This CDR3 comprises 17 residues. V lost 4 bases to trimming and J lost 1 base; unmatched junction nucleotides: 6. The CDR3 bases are TGCGCCAGCAGTGGCGGACAGGGGGCGAATTCCTACAATGAGCAGTTCTTC. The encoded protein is CASSGGQGANSYNEQFF.